The rows below give T cell receptor beta chains drawn from one sample of a study of blood T cell repertoires in COVID-19. Clones were sequenced by immunoSEQ multiplex PCR, and TCRdb holds only the in-frame ones, with some missing. The sample has roughly 130,000 clones; around 84% are singletons. Sequencing was performed on peripheral blood. These receptors all come from a man aged 25 to 40 with COVID-19, enrolled during active disease. The CDR3 runs from the conserved cysteine through the conserved F or W. The order of the fields is CDR3 protein, CDR3 DNA, D gene, J gene, clone size, V gene. A D gene is named only where the DNA matches it firmly. The listing skips clone size in some rows; elsewhere it reads once, few, many or a size class.

CDR3aa: CASSLGGGQPQHF
CDR3nt: TGTGCCAGCAGCTTGGGTGGAGGTCAGCCCCAGCATTTT
d_gene: .
j_gene: TRBJ1-5
abundance: once
v_gene: TRBV5-4

CDR3aa: CASQRVEGSYEQYF
CDR3nt: TGTGCCAGCCAACGGGTGGAGGGCTCCTACGAGCAGTACTTC
d_gene: .
j_gene: TRBJ2-7
abundance: .
v_gene: TRBV6-5

CDR3aa: CASNGQSTDTQYF
CDR3nt: TGTGCCAGCAACGGACAGAGCACAGATACGCAGTATTTT
d_gene: .
j_gene: TRBJ2-3
abundance: .
v_gene: TRBV2

CDR3aa: CAISTSGRETGELFF
CDR3nt: TGTGCCATCAGTACTAGCGGGAGAGAAACCGGGGAGCTGTTTTTT
d_gene: TRBD2
j_gene: TRBJ2-2
abundance: once
v_gene: TRBV10-3

CDR3aa: CASSSGGDGTDTQYF
CDR3nt: TGTGCCAGCAGTTCTGGGGGCGATGGTACAGATACGCAGTATTTT
d_gene: .
j_gene: TRBJ2-3
abundance: .
v_gene: TRBV28

CDR3aa: CASSLTRNEQYF
CDR3nt: TGTGCCAGCAGCTTGACGAGGAACGAGCAGTACTTC
d_gene: .
j_gene: TRBJ2-7
abundance: .
v_gene: TRBV7-9

CDR3aa: CASSEGETSARETQYF
CDR3nt: TGTGCCAGCAGTGAAGGGGAGACTAGCGCTAGAGAGACCCAGTACTTC
d_gene: TRBD2
j_gene: TRBJ2-5
abundance: once
v_gene: TRBV2

CDR3aa: CASRSSGLSYEQYF
CDR3nt: TGTGCCAGCAGGTCTAGCGGGCTTTCCTACGAGCAGTACTTC
d_gene: TRBD2
j_gene: TRBJ2-7
abundance: .
v_gene: TRBV2

CDR3aa: CASSLDSVYEQYF
CDR3nt: TGTGCCAGCAGCTTGGACTCGGTCTACGAGCAGTACTTC
d_gene: .
j_gene: TRBJ2-7
abundance: .
v_gene: TRBV5-5

CDR3aa: CASSSRGPSGEQYF
CDR3nt: TGTGCCAGCAGCTCGCGGGGGCCCTCGGGGGAGCAGTACTTC
d_gene: .
j_gene: TRBJ2-7
abundance: .
v_gene: TRBV7-9

CDR3aa: CASSLEGTGLPGANVLTF
CDR3nt: TGTGCCAGCAGCTTAGAGGGGACAGGCTTACCTGGGGCCAACGTCCTGACTTTC
d_gene: TRBD1
j_gene: TRBJ2-6
abundance: .
v_gene: TRBV7-6

CDR3aa: CASSLAAGNTEAFF
CDR3nt: TGTGCCAGCAGCTTAGCGGCAGGGAACACTGAAGCTTTCTTT
d_gene: .
j_gene: TRBJ1-1
abundance: .
v_gene: TRBV7-9

CDR3aa: CAISGGGNSPLHF
CDR3nt: TGTGCCATCAGTGGGGGGGGCAATTCACCCCTCCACTTT
d_gene: .
j_gene: TRBJ1-6
abundance: .
v_gene: TRBV10-3

CDR3aa: CASRPREGGNYGYTF
CDR3nt: TGTGCCAGCAGACCTAGGGAGGGGGGTAATTATGGCTACACCTTC
d_gene: .
j_gene: TRBJ1-2
abundance: .
v_gene: TRBV2

CDR3aa: CASSVGAGANYGYTF
CDR3nt: TGTGCCAGCAGTGTCGGGGCAGGGGCCAACTATGGCTACACCTTC
d_gene: .
j_gene: TRBJ1-2
abundance: .
v_gene: TRBV2

CDR3aa: CASSSRDRGSYEQYF
CDR3nt: TGTGCCAGCAGTTCCCGGGACAGGGGGAGCTACGAGCAGTACTTC
d_gene: TRBD1
j_gene: TRBJ2-7
abundance: .
v_gene: TRBV27

CDR3aa: CASTSSYEQYF
CDR3nt: TGTGCCAGCACTAGCTCCTACGAGCAGTACTTC
d_gene: .
j_gene: TRBJ2-7
abundance: .
v_gene: TRBV6-5

CDR3aa: CASSPTAMNTEAFF
CDR3nt: TGTGCCAGTAGCCCGACAGCAATGAACACTGAAGCTTTCTTT
d_gene: .
j_gene: TRBJ1-1
abundance: .
v_gene: TRBV19

CDR3aa: CASSPRLASVTDTQYF
CDR3nt: TGTGCCAGCAGCCCGCGACTAGCGTCGGTGACAGATACGCAGTATTTT
d_gene: TRBD2
j_gene: TRBJ2-3
abundance: once
v_gene: TRBV11-2

CDR3aa: CASSFSSTGNYGYTF
CDR3nt: TGTGCCAGCAGTTTCTCATCAACAGGGAACTATGGCTACACCTTC
d_gene: .
j_gene: TRBJ1-2
abundance: once
v_gene: TRBV11-2